The T cell receptor (beta chain) described here comes from a study of blood T cell repertoires in COVID-19. Looking at the study overall: In each case, the material was cDNA or gDNA derived from T cells, B-cell-depleted T cells, or PBMCs.

Original handling: Reference gene primers were amplified, and this amplification served to estimate nucleated cell counts. Measured with immunoSEQ multiplex PCR; TCRdb has only the in-frame clones, and not every one. The V and J calls and clone size are taken from that table; D and trimming were inferred from the DNA. Here the sample spans about 190,000 clones, around four fifths being singletons. CDR1 KGHDR and CDR2 SFDVKD come from the germline V gene. The V gene lost 0 bases and the J gene lost 1 base, with 11 bases spanning the gap. This CDR3 has 16 residues. Specimen: peripheral blood. V and J are TRBV24-1 and TRBJ2-5; D possibly corresponds to TRBD1 (5 bases). This receptor was identified in a woman aged 25-40 years with acute or convalescent COVID-19. CDR3 sequence: CATSDLSGNTQETQYF. CDR3 in DNA: TGTGCCACCAGTGATTTGTCAGGGAACACCCAAGAGACCCAGTACTTC.